This is a list of T cell receptor beta chains from one sample in a study of blood T cells in healthy people across ages. Each CDR3 protein is one row after TCRdb ran MiXCR on the 5' RACE reads. Of more than 800,000 distinct CDR3 sequences listed, about 28% are singletons. Sequenced material: blood. These receptors all come from a woman aged 80 or over in good health. CDR3s leave out the opening cysteine and the closing phenylalanine or tryptophan. A D gene is named only where the DNA matches it firmly.

V gene	J gene	D gene	CDR3 protein
TRBV10-2	TRBJ2-1	.	ATRDTSYNEQF
TRBV5-1	TRBJ1-2	.	ASSLEGRGSYGYT
TRBV6-2/TRBV6-3	TRBJ2-7	.	ASSSPPGGVYEQY
TRBV15	TRBJ1-2	.	ATSRGGNYGYT
TRBV12-3/TRBV12-4	TRBJ2-1	.	ASSPTQGYYNEQF
TRBV20-1	TRBJ2-1	TRBD2	SAYGTGTSGSDEQF
TRBV7-2	TRBJ2-1	.	ASSLGGRQAGEQF
TRBV20-1	TRBJ1-2	.	SAREQLGGGYT
TRBV5-4	TRBJ2-6	TRBD1	ASSSGQGAAGANVLT
TRBV20-1	TRBJ2-5	.	SVDKATETQY
TRBV21-1	TRBJ2-7	.	ASSTPRTGSDQY
TRBV4-1	TRBJ2-3	TRBD2	ASSQVGFGGRSTDTQY
TRBV5-1	TRBJ2-7	.	ASSLTVSTYEQY
TRBV7-9	TRBJ2-3	TRBD2	ASSPMASGADTQY
TRBV20-1	TRBJ2-1	TRBD2	SADRTSGGYNEQF
TRBV12-3/TRBV12-4	TRBJ2-1	.	ASSSGHSQGNEQF
TRBV20-1	TRBJ2-5	TRBD2	SARTSGLGAQY
TRBV29-1	TRBJ2-6	.	SVVGGSGANVLT
TRBV7-9	TRBJ2-2	TRBD2	ASSFSSGGSTGELF
TRBV2	TRBJ2-7	.	ASSESARSEYGY
TRBV10-3	TRBJ1-1	.	AISELEGVTEAF
TRBV7-2	TRBJ2-5	TRBD2	ASSPPGRVRMEETQY
TRBV20-1	TRBJ2-5	TRBD2	SAREGASGREAQY
TRBV10-2	TRBJ2-7	.	ASSVEPTGEQY
TRBV7-2	TRBJ2-7	.	ASSLKAGPYEQY
TRBV12-3/TRBV12-4	TRBJ2-7	.	ASMSQWRGFDEQY
TRBV29-1	TRBJ1-5	TRBD1	SVGQGGQPRH
TRBV14	TRBJ2-6	TRBD1	ASSRPGQGSGANVLT
TRBV5-1	TRBJ1-2	.	ASSLGTVNYGYT